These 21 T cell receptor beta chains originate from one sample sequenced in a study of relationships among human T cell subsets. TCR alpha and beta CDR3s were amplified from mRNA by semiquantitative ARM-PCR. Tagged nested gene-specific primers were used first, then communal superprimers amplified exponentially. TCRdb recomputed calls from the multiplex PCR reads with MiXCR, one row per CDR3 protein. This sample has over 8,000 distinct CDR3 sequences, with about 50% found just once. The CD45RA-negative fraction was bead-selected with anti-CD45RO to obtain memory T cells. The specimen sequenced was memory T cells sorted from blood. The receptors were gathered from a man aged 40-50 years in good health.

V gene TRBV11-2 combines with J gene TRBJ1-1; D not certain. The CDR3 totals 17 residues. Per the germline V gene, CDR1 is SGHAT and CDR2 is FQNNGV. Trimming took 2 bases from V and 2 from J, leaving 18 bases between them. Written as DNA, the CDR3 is TGTGCCAGCAGCTTAATACGATCCCGGAGGCCAAACACTGAAGCTTTCTTT. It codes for CASSLIRSRRPNTEAFF.

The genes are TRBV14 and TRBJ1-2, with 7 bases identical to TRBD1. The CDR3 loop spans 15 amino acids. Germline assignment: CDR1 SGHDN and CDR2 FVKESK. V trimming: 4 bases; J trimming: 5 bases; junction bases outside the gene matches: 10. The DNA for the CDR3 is TGTGCCAGCAGCCCCCTCCGACAGGGACCGTATGGCTACACCTTC. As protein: CASSPLRQGPYGYTF.

The CDR3 loop is CSVRDSRGSGEQYF. The CDR3 DNA is TGCAGCGTTCGGGACAGTCGGGGTTCGGGCGAGCAGTACTTC. This sequence joins TRBV29-1 and TRBJ2-7; 7 bases fit TRBD1. CDR3 length: 14 amino acids. Germline trimming cut 5 bases from V and 6 bases from J; bases unmatched to any gene: 13. Looked up from germline, CDR1 is SQVTM and CDR2 is ANQGSEA.

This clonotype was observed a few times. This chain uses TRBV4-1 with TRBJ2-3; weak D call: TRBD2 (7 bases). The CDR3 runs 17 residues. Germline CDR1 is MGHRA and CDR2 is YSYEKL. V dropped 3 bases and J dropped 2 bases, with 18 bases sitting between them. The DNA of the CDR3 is TGCGCCAGCAGCCACCCGTCGGGGAGGGGGGCCACAGATACGCAGTATTTT. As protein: CASSHPSGRGATDTQYF.

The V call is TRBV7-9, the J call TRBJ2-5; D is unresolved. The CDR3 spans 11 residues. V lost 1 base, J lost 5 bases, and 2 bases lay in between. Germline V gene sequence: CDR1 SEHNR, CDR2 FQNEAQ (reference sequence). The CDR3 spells CASSLDETQYF. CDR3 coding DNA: TGTGCCAGCAGCTTAGACGAGACCCAGTACTTC.

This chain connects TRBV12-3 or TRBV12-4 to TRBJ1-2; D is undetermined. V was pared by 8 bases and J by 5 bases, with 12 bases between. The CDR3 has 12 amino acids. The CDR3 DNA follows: TGTGCCAGCTCAAGAGATTATTATGGCTACACCTTC. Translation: CASSRDYYGYTF.

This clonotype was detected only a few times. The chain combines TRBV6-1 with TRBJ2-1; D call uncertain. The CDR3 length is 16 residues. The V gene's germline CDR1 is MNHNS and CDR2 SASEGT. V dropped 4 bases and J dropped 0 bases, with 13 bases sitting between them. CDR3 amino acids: CASSVQRPPSYNEQFF. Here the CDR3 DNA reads TGTGCCAGCAGTGTCCAAAGACCACCCTCCTACAATGAGCAGTTCTTC.

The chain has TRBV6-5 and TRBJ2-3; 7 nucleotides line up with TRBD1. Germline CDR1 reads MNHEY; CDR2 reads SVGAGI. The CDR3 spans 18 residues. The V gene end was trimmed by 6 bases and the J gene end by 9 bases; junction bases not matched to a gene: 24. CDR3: CASSPRPPGDSAKGTQYF. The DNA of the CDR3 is TGTGCCAGCAGCCCTAGGCCCCCCGGGGACAGCGCCAAAGGGACGCAGTATTTT.

CDR3 DNA sequence: TGCAGTGCCGAGGACAGGGCCCAGGGCACAGATACGCAGTATTTT. Translated, it gives CSAEDRAQGTDTQYF. The V and J genes are TRBV20-1 and TRBJ2-3, with TRBD1 matching 8 bases. The CDR3 sequence is 15 residues long. The germline gives CDR1 DFQATT, CDR2 SNEGSKA (reference sequence). With 6 bases clipped from V and 1 base from J, the junction kept 9 bases outside the gene matches.

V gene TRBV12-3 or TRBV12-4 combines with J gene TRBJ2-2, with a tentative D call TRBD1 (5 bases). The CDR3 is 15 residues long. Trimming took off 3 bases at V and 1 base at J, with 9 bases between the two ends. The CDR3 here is CASSFGAENTGELFF. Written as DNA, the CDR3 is TGTGCCAGCAGTTTTGGGGCGGAGAACACCGGGGAGCTGTTTTTT.

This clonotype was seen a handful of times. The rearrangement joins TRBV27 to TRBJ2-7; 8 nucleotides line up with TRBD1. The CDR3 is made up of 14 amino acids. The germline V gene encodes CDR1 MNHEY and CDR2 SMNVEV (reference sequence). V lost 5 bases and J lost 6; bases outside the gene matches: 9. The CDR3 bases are TGTGCCAGCAGTCTACGGGACAGGCCTTCCGAGCAGTACTTC. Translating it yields CASSLRDRPSEQYF.

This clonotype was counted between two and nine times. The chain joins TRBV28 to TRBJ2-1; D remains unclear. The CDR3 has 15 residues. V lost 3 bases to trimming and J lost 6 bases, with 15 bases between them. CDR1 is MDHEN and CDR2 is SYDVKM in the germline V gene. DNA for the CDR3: TGTGCCAGCAGTTTCTTAGGCTCCAATGCCAATGAGCAGTTCTTC. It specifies CASSFLGSNANEQFF.

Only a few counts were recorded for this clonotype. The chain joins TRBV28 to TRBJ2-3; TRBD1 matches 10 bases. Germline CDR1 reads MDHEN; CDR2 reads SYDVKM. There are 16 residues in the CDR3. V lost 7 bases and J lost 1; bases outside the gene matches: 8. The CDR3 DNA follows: TGTGCCAGCACCTCAGCCGGGACAGGGGGCACAGATACGCAGTATTTT. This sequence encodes CASTSAGTGGTDTQYF. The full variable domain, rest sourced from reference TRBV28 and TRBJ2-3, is DVKVTQSSRYLVKRTGEKVFLECVQDMDHENMFWYRQDPGLGLRLIYFSYDVKMKEKGDIPEGYSVSREKKERFSLILESASTNQTSMYLCASTSAGTGGTDTQYFGPGTRLTVL.

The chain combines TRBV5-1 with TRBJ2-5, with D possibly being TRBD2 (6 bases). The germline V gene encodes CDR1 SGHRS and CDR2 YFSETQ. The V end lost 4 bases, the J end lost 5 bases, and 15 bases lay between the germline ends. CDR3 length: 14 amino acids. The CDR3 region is CASSDLAAGETQYF. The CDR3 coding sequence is TGCGCCAGCAGCGATTTAGCGGCCGGGGAGACCCAGTACTTC.

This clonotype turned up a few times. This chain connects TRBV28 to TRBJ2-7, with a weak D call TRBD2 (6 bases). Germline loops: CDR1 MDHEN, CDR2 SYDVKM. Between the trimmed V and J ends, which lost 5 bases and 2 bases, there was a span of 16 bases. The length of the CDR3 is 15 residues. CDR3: CASSPGLTSAYEQYF. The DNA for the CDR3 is TGTGCCAGCAGTCCCGGACTAACATCAGCCTACGAGCAGTACTTC. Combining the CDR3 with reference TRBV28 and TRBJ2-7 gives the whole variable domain DVKVTQSSRYLVKRTGEKVFLECVQDMDHENMFWYRQDPGLGLRLIYFSYDVKMKEKGDIPEGYSVSREKKERFSLILESASTNQTSMYLCASSPGLTSAYEQYFGPGTRLTVT.

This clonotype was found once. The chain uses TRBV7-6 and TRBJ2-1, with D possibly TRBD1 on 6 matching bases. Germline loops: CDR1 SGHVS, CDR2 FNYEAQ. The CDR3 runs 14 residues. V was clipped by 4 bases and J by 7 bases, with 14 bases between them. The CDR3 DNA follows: TGTGCCAGCAGCTGGGGACGGCAGGGGAATGAGCAGTTCTTC. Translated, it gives CASSWGRQGNEQFF.

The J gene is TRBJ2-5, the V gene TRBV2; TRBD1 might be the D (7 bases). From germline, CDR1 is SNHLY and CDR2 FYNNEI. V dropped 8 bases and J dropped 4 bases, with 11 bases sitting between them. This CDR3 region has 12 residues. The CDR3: CASGGGRETQYF. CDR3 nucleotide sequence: TGTGCCAGCGGAGGGGGCCGAGAGACCCAGTACTTC.

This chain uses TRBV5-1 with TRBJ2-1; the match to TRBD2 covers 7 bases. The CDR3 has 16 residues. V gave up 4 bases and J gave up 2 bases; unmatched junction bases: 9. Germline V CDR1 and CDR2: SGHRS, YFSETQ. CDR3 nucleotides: TGCGCCAGCAGCCGTTTGGGTACTAGCGCCTACAATGAGCAGTTCTTC. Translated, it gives CASSRLGTSAYNEQFF.

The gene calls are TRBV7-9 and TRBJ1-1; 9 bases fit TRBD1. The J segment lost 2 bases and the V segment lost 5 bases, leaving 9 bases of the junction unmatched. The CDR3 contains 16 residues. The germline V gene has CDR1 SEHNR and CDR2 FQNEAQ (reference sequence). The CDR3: CASSIPGTGSNTEAFF. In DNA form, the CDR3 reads TGTGCCAGCAGCATACCCGGGACAGGGTCAAACACTGAAGCTTTCTTT.

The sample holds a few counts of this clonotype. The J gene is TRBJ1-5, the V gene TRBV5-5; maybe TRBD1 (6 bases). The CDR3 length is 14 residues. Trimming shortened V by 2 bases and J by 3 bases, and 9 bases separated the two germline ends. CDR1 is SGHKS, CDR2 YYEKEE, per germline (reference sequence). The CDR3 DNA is TGTGCCAGCAGCTTAGGGACATTCAATCAGCCCCAGCATTTT. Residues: CASSLGTFNQPQHF.

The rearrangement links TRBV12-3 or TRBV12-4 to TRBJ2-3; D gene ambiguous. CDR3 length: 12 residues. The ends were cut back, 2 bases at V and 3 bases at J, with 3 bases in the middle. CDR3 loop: CASSLRTDTQYF. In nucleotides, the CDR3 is TGTGCCAGCAGTTTAAGGACAGATACGCAGTATTTT.